A single sample is the source of the 11 T cell receptor beta chains below, sequenced in a study of early T cells in non-severe SARS-CoV-2 infection. One entry per CDR3 protein, called by TCRdb with MiXCR from the 5' RACE reads. Seen here are approximately 33,000 distinct CDR3 sequences, roughly 4% observed once, and the top ten hold more than 8.5%. Sequenced material: whole blood. The receptors were gathered from an adult who was a healthcare worker with PCR-confirmed SARS-CoV-2 infection or an uninfected control (not recorded which).

This clonotype was seen repeatedly, ten times or more. The chain has TRBV20-1 and TRBJ2-7, with 7 bases aligning to TRBD2. Germline CDR1 reads DFQATT; CDR2 reads SNEGSKA (reference sequence). This CDR3 region has 14 residues. V was pared by 0 bases and J by 3 bases, with 5 bases of the junction left unmatched. CDR3 loop: CSAREEAGIYEQYF. The CDR3 DNA reads TGCAGTGCTAGAGAAGAAGCGGGGATCTACGAGCAGTACTTC.

This clonotype was recorded at least ten times. The V and J genes are TRBV28 and TRBJ2-7; TRBD1 or TRBD2 may be the D gene (5 bases each). This CDR3 contains 15 residues. Trimming removed 4 bases from V and 0 bases from J, with 13 bases in between. CDR1 MDHEN and CDR2 SYDVKM come from the germline V gene. The CDR3, as DNA: TGTGCCAGCAGTTCCCTAGCAGGGAACTCCTACGAGCAGTACTTC. Amino acid sequence: CASSSLAGNSYEQYF.

This clonotype was counted a few times. The chain combines TRBV29-1 with TRBJ2-2; D not certain. The germline CDR1 and CDR2 sequences are SQVTM and ANQGSEA. The CDR3 has 10 residues. Trimming left V 5 bases short and J 7 bases short, with 5 bases between. CDR3: CSVQVGELFF. The CDR3, as DNA: TGCAGCGTTCAGGTCGGGGAGCTGTTTTTT.

This clonotype was detected a few times. The gene calls are TRBV5-1 and TRBJ1-5, with D unclear. The CDR3 totals 13 residues. The V end was cut by 0 bases, the J end by 4 bases, with 5 bases between. In germline, CDR1 is SGHRS, CDR2 YFSETQ. The CDR3 sequence is CASSLASNQPQHF. CDR3 DNA sequence: TGCGCCAGCAGCTTGGCCAGTAATCAGCCCCAGCATTTT.

The table lists this clonotype with many counts. The V call is TRBV7-3, the J call TRBJ1-1, with 9 bases identical to TRBD1. Germline CDR1 and CDR2: SGHTA and FQGTGA. With V trimmed by 5 bases and J by 5 bases, 3 bases remained unmatched. The CDR3 covers 13 residues. For the CDR3, the DNA is TGTGCCAGCAGCAGACAGGGGGTTACTGAAGCTTTCTTT. Translating it yields CASSRQGVTEAFF.

This clonotype was seen repeatedly, ten times or more. CDR3 protein: CASSSYGDRGYEQFF. As DNA, the CDR3 is TGTGCCAGCAGCTCTTATGGGGACAGGGGGTATGAGCAGTTCTTC. This rearrangement joins TRBV7-6 to TRBJ2-1; 11 nucleotides line up with TRBD1. The V segment lost 4 bases and the J segment 8 bases; nucleotides outside the gene matches: 7. This CDR3 comprises 15 residues. The germline V gene encodes CDR1 SGHVS and CDR2 FNYEAQ. Drawing the rest from reference TRBV7-6 and TRBJ2-1, the complete variable domain is GAGVSQSPRYKVTKRGQDVALRCDPISGHVSLYWYRQALGQGPEFLTYFNYEAQQDKSGLPNDRFSAERPEGSISTLTIQRTEQRDSAMYRCASSSYGDRGYEQFFGPGTRLTVL.

This clonotype was observed many times. The chain combines TRBV6-6 with TRBJ2-7; tentatively, D is TRBD2 (5 bases). The V end lost 6 bases, the J end lost 6 bases, and 21 bases lay between the germline ends. This CDR3 has 15 amino acids. The germline CDR1 and CDR2 sequences are MNHNY and SVGAGI (reference sequence). The chain's CDR3 is CASSRGDGRRGEQYF. Here the CDR3 DNA reads TGTGCCAGCAGCCGCGGAGACGGGCGTCGGGGCGAGCAGTACTTC.

This clonotype was counted ten times or more. CDR3 nucleotide sequence: TGTGCCAGCAGCCAAGACGTCGGCGACACGGGGACCTACGAGCAGTACTTC. Translating gives CASSQDVGDTGTYEQYF. V gene TRBV4-2 combines with J gene TRBJ2-7, with D perhaps TRBD2 (5 bases). V was trimmed by 0 bases and J by 2 bases, leaving 17 bases between them. The CDR3 runs 17 residues. CDR1 is LGHNA, CDR2 YNFKEQ, per germline.

This clonotype occurred many times. In DNA form, the CDR3 reads TGTGCCAGCAGTCCTCTGACAGCTTACACCGGGGAGCTGTTTTTT. Translated, it gives CASSPLTAYTGELFF. J is TRBJ2-2 and V is TRBV28; possibly TRBD1 for D (5 bases). This CDR3 region has 15 residues. Germline CDR1 and CDR2: MDHEN and SYDVKM. Trimming cost V 5 bases and J 3 bases, with 13 bases left between them.

This clonotype occurred many times. This rearrangement joins TRBV6-2 or TRBV6-3 to TRBJ1-1; D uncertain. CDR3 length equals 14 residues. V lost 6 bases and J 2 bases, leaving 13 bases between the germline ends. Germline V gives CDR1 MNHEY, CDR2 SVGEGT. Here the CDR3 DNA reads TGTGCCAGCAGCGCGGTTGGCGGAAACACTGAAGCTTTCTTT. This encodes CASSAVGGNTEAFF.

This clonotype showed up many times. The chain links TRBV6-5 to TRBJ1-1, with D possibly TRBD1 on 5 matching bases. V was shortened by 4 bases and J by 3 bases, with 15 bases between the two germline ends. The germline gives CDR1 MNHEY, CDR2 SVGAGI. The CDR3 runs to 15 residues. The CDR3 DNA reads as TGTGCCAGCAGTTCATTCTTCGCAGGGCACACTGAAGCTTTCTTT. Protein: CASSSFFAGHTEAFF.